A single TCR beta chain is shown here with its context. Its antigen is currently unknown. Expansion with viral peptide pools was applied to antigen-specific CD4+ T cells by the ViraFEST assay prior to sequencing. Isolating CD4+ T cells followed approximately nine days of culture. Each participant was given two doses of one vaccine (BNT162b2 or mRNA-1273). Recipients of the vaccine had no prior SARS-CoV-2 infection and negative nucleocapsid antibodies. Each well held 1.5 million to 2 million PBMC cultured with approximately 9.6 ug/ml peptides and 8 to 10 IU/ml IL-2. Cultures had half their medium replaced with IL-2 medium on days 3 and 7. The entry originates in a study of vaccination effects on CD4 cells after COVID-19. Broader study findings: In healthy vaccinees, only 1 of 255 vaccine-induced clones cross-reacted with common cold coronaviruses.

Only in-frame clones appear in the TCRdb table, and some are missing; sequencing was by immunoSEQ multiplex PCR. The sample lists 30,000 to 40,000 clones, roughly 63% occurring once. In germline, CDR1 is LNHDA, CDR2 SQIVND (reference sequence). The V and J ends lost 6 bases and 2 bases respectively, with 7 bases between them. This CDR3 is built from 12 residues. The sequenced sample was CD4+ T cells from PBMCs cultured with SARS-CoV-2 spike peptides, obtained after COVID-19 vaccination. This chain uses TRBV19 with TRBJ1-1; D may be TRBD1 (6 bases). This clonotype was sampled from a human donor who received a COVID-19 vaccine. The CDR3 loop reads CASRGTNTEAFF. The DNA for the CDR3 is TGTGCCAGTAGGGGGACAAACACTGAAGCTTTCTTT.